This TCR beta chain was recorded in a study of blood T cell repertoires in COVID-19. Study overall: Some COVID-19 samples were acute and others convalescent; all came from the United States, Italy and Spain. T cells, B-cell-depleted T cells, or PBMCs provided the cDNA or gDNA that served as material.

Original handling: For nucleated cells, counts were estimated from reference gene primer amplification. Here immunoSEQ multiplex PCR was the method, and the copy in TCRdb shows in-frame clones only, minus some. V and J calls and clone size are those listed in that table; D and trimming were worked out from the DNA. The sample holds 200,000 to 300,000 clones; 75% to 85% are singletons and the top ten take roughly 5%. After removal of 4 bases from V and 2 bases from J, the junction contained 10 bases not matched to a gene. The germline CDR1 and CDR2 sequences are MGHRA and YSYEKL. The CDR3 contains 19 residues.

This sequence originates from a human donor in a cohort sampled during active COVID-19. Sequenced input: peripheral blood. The chain employs TRBV4-1 and TRBJ2-1; 14 bases are shared with TRBD2. Here the CDR3 reads CASSPRGLGLAGAYNEQFF. Here the CDR3 DNA reads TGCGCCAGCAGCCCCAGGGGTCTGGGACTAGCGGGGGCCTACAATGAGCAGTTCTTC.